The 17 T cell receptor beta chains given below trace back to one sample, sequenced in a study of shared clonotypes between healthy human individuals. TCRdb's copy holds only in-frame clones and misses some; the assay was immunoSEQ multiplex PCR. The repertoire includes 980,000 or so clones, 76% of them detected once, and approximately 1.5% sits in the top ten. The sequenced sample was memory CD4+ T cells sorted from blood. As for subset: CD45RA-negative fraction. These receptors were taken from a man between 18 and 35 years old in good health.

V is TRBV5-8 and J is TRBJ2-2; the D gene is possibly TRBD1 (6 bases). This CDR3 is built from 14 residues. V lost 2 bases and J 5 bases, leaving 10 bases between the germline ends. CDR1 and CDR2 from the germline V gene are SGHTS and YDEGEE. CDR3 sequence reads: CASSLQGRTGELFF. In DNA, the CDR3 is TGTGCCAGCAGCTTACAGGGTAGAACCGGGGAGCTGTTTTTT.

The gene calls are TRBV10-2 and TRBJ1-6; D may be TRBD1 (6 bases). Deletions cut 11 bases from V and 2 bases from J, with 13 bases between. Germline V gene data show CDR1 as WSHSY and CDR2 as SAAADI. The CDR3 contains 14 residues. CDR3 region: CAAGRDTYNSPLHF. Written as DNA, the CDR3 is TGCGCCGCAGGGAGGGACACCTATAATTCACCCCTCCACTTT.

This clone was seen a handful of times. Distinct nucleotide sequences in the sample also encode this CDR3. The rearrangement uses TRBV2 and TRBJ2-3; 10 bases match TRBD2. The CDR3 contains 14 residues. The V gene end was trimmed by 6 bases and the J gene end by 4 bases; junction bases not matched to a gene: 4. Germline-derived CDR1 and CDR2 are SNHLY and FYNNEI. The CDR3 region has the DNA TGTGCCAGCAGACCCGGGACTAGCGCAGATACGCAGTATTTT. It codes for CASRPGTSADTQYF.

The CDR3 DNA sequence: TGTGCCAGCTCACCACTACAGGGGGCACTGACTAGGGGCTATGGCTACACCTTC. It encodes CASSPLQGALTRGYGYTF. V gene TRBV18 combines with J gene TRBJ1-2; 9 bases line up with TRBD1. Germline assignment: CDR1 KGHSH and CDR2 LQKENI. CDR3 size: 18 residues. V trimming: 1 base; J trimming: 4 bases; junction bases outside the gene matches: 13.

The gene calls are TRBV19 and TRBJ1-2; D is possibly TRBD1 (6 bases). This CDR3 region has 15 residues. Trimming left V 9 bases short and J 4 bases short, with 21 bases between. In germline, CDR1 is LNHDA, CDR2 SQIVND (reference sequence). The CDR3 region is CASRSRGSVRYGYTF. In nucleotides, the CDR3 is TGTGCCAGCAGAAGTAGGGGGTCGGTACGCTATGGCTACACCTTC.

The chain employs TRBV21-1 and TRBJ2-7. TRBV21-1 is a pseudogene locus. The CDR3 has 11 residues. The CDR3 region is CASSKDDEQYF. In nucleotides, the CDR3 is TGTGCCAGCAGCAAAGACGACGAGCAGTACTTC.

This chain uses TRBV10-3 with TRBJ2-1; 8 bases are shared with TRBD1. The V and J ends lost 7 bases and 5 bases, in that order; junction bases with no gene match: 7. This CDR3 comprises 14 residues. The germline V gene encodes CDR1 ENHRY and CDR2 SYGVKD. The CDR3 DNA is TGTGCCATCAACCCCGGGACAGGTGACAATGAGCAGTTCTTC. This sequence encodes CAINPGTGDNEQFF.

CDR3 sequence: CASSQDSGRAEQFF. The CDR3 DNA reads TGTGCCAGCAGCCAAGATAGCGGGAGGGCGGAGCAGTTCTTC. This chain uses TRBV4-2 with TRBJ2-1; 11 bases align to TRBD2. This CDR3 is 14 amino acids long. With 0 bases clipped from V and 10 bases from J, the junction kept 2 bases outside the gene matches. The germline gives CDR1 LGHNA, CDR2 YNFKEQ.

This clone was seen ten or more times. V and J are TRBV21-1 and TRBJ2-1; the D call TRBD2 from the table was never checked on the DNA. TRBV21-1 is termed a pseudogene. The CDR3 contains 14 residues. This CDR3 is CASSNAKAYNEQFF. The CDR3 DNA sequence: TGTGCCAGCAGCAACGCGAAAGCCTACAATGAGCAGTTCTTC.

The CDR3 DNA is TGTGCCAGCAGCCCCCAGTCATTTGAAATCTACGAGCAGTACTTC. Translation: CASSPQSFEIYEQYF. The genes are TRBV7-2 and TRBJ2-7; D call uncertain. CDR3 length equals 15 residues. With 5 bases removed from V and 3 bases from J, the gap between germline ends came to 17 bases. Germline CDR1 is SGHTA and CDR2 is FQGNSA.

The genes are TRBV9 and TRBJ1-2; the D is unclear. Germline assignment: CDR1 SGDLS and CDR2 YYNGEE. The CDR3 contains 13 residues. V lost 6 bases to trimming and J lost 6 bases, with 15 bases between them. CDR3 coding DNA: TGTGCCAGCACCCAAGCTATGGCAGATGGCTACACCTTC. Its protein product is CASTQAMADGYTF.

The rearrangement uses TRBV7-2 and TRBJ2-7, with D unclear. With 5 bases removed from V and 3 bases from J, the gap between germline ends came to 8 bases. Per germline, CDR1 SGHTA and CDR2 FQGNSA. This CDR3 spans 12 amino acids. The CDR3 loop reads CASSADGYEQYF. The CDR3 DNA is TGTGCCAGCAGCGCGGACGGCTACGAGCAGTACTTC.

This chain uses TRBV30 with TRBJ2-7; no definite D call. The CDR3 runs to 12 residues. Germline CDR1 and CDR2: GTSNPN and SVGIG (reference sequence). The V gene lost 2 bases and the J gene lost 2 bases, with 7 bases spanning the gap. The CDR3 loop is CAWSPYTYEQYF. The CDR3 nucleotides are TGTGCCTGGAGTCCCTACACCTACGAGCAGTACTTC.

J is TRBJ1-2 and V is TRBV7-2; perhaps TRBD1 as D (5 bases). V lost 5 bases and J lost 3, with 22 bases in between. The CDR3 sequence is 17 residues long. Germline loops: CDR1 SGHTA, CDR2 FQGNSA. Here the CDR3 DNA reads TGTGCCAGCAGCCCCCCGCCTCCGGGGGGGGTCTACTATGGCTACACCTTC. This translates into CASSPPPPGGVYYGYTF. The full variable domain, its missing parts supplied by reference TRBV7-2 and TRBJ1-2, is GAGVSQSPSNKVTEKGKDVELRCDPISGHTALYWYRQSLGQGLEFLIYFQGNSAPDKSGLPSDRFSAERTGGSVSTLTIQRTQQEDSAVYLCASSPPPPGGVYYGYTFGSGTRLTVV.

The table lists this clone with a few counts. V gene TRBV7-9 combines with J gene TRBJ1-6, with unresolved D. This CDR3 is built from 15 residues. Germline-derived CDR1 and CDR2 are SEHNR and FQNEAQ (reference sequence). V gave up 2 bases and J gave up 6 bases, with 11 bases separating them. The CDR3: CASSLSQEPNSPLHF. Written as DNA, the CDR3 is TGTGCCAGCAGCTTAAGCCAGGAACCTAATTCACCCCTCCACTTT. Based on the CDR3 plus reference TRBV7-9 and TRBJ1-6, the full variable domain is DTGVSQNPRHKITKRGQNVTFRCDPISEHNRLYWYRQTLGQGPEFLTYFQNEAQLEKSRLLSDRFSAERPKGSFSTLEIQRTEQGDSAMYLCASSLSQEPNSPLHFGNGTRLTVT.

The CDR3 DNA sequence: TGTGCCAGCAGACATCCGGGACAGGGACCCACCGGGGAGCTGTTTTTT. It yields the protein CASRHPGQGPTGELFF. The rearrangement uses TRBV7-2 and TRBJ2-2, with 9 bases matching TRBD1. Trimming took 6 bases from V and 4 from J; bases not matched to a gene: 9. There are 16 residues in the CDR3. Germline V gene data show CDR1 as SGHTA and CDR2 as FQGNSA.

CDR3 sequence (DNA): TGTGCCAGCAGCGTAGGCGTGGGGGCCAGGTCTCGCCTCCACTTT. Translation gives CASSVGVGARSRLHF. This chain uses TRBV9 with TRBJ1-6; a possible D gene is TRBD1 (6 bases). The length of the CDR3 is 15 residues. Germline V CDR1 and CDR2: SGDLS, YYNGEE. V was pared by 0 bases and J by 15 bases, with 19 bases between.